Shown below are 13 T cell receptor beta chains from a single sample sequenced in a study of T cell changes during pregnancy in multiple sclerosis. The table came from immunoSEQ multiplex PCR; TCRdb's copy has only in-frame clones and leaves some out. The sample lists approximately 90,000 clones, over 90% occurring once. Sequencing was performed on peripheral blood, taken in the third trimester of pregnancy. These receptors were collected from a female donor with multiple sclerosis, enrolled in a pregnancy study.

The gene calls are TRBV15 and TRBJ1-2; the match to TRBD1 covers 10 bases. The germline V gene has CDR1 LNHNV and CDR2 YYDKDF (reference sequence). CDR3 length: 15 residues. With 5 bases clipped from V and 2 bases from J, the junction kept 5 bases outside the gene matches. The CDR3 nucleotides read TGTGCCACCAGCCGAAGACAGGGGGCAAACTATGGCTACACCTTC. It yields the protein CATSRRQGANYGYTF.

CDR3 protein: CASSLGLDSNYGYTF. CDR3 sequence (DNA): TGTGCCAGCAGCTTGGGGCTGGACAGTAACTATGGCTACACCTTC. V usage is TRBV5-4 and J usage is TRBJ1-2; perhaps TRBD1 as D (6 bases). Trimming cost V 0 bases and J 1 base, with 10 bases left between them. In germline, CDR1 is SGHNT, CDR2 YYREEE (reference sequence). This CDR3 is 15 amino acids long.

This chain links TRBV27 with TRBJ1-2; D unclear. CDR1 is MNHEY, CDR2 SMNVEV, per germline (reference sequence). Trimming left V 2 bases short and J 0 bases short, with 10 bases between. The length of the CDR3 is 15 residues. The CDR3 coding sequence is TGTGCCAGCAGTTTAGTACGGGGAGCTAACTATGGCTACACCTTC. This encodes CASSLVRGANYGYTF.

This sequence joins TRBV6-5 and TRBJ2-7; 7 bases are shared with TRBD1. The CDR3 extends over 15 amino acids. V was clipped by 4 bases and J by 2 bases; unmatched bases: 8. Germline lookup yields CDR1 MNHEY and CDR2 SVGAGI. CDR3: CASSSQPDRAYEQYF. DNA for the CDR3: TGTGCCAGCAGTTCCCAACCAGACAGGGCCTACGAGCAGTACTTC.

V and J are TRBV5-1 and TRBJ2-1; a weak D match, TRBD1 (5 bases). V was cut by 1 base and J by 3 bases, with 8 bases left in between. Looked up from germline, CDR1 is SGHRS and CDR2 is YFSETQ. The CDR3 loop spans 14 amino acids. In nucleotides, the CDR3 is TGCGCCAGCAGCTTGACAGGCCTCTACAATGAGCAGTTCTTC. Its protein product is CASSLTGLYNEQFF.

J is TRBJ1-1 and V is TRBV4-1; perhaps TRBD1 as D (5 bases). CDR3 length equals 16 residues. CDR1 and CDR2 from the germline V gene are MGHRA and YSYEKL. V was shortened by 1 base and J by 1 base, with 13 bases between the two germline ends. Written as DNA, the CDR3 is TGCGCCAGCAGCCAAGTGGGGTGGGGGGGGAACACTGAAGCTTTCTTT. It encodes CASSQVGWGGNTEAFF.

The rearrangement links TRBV28 to TRBJ1-4, with no clear D. The V gene lost 3 bases and the J gene lost 4 bases, with 6 bases spanning the gap. The CDR3 totals 13 residues. Per the germline V gene, CDR1 is MDHEN and CDR2 is SYDVKM. CDR3 sequence: CASSFQFNEKLFF. For the CDR3, the DNA is TGTGCCAGCAGTTTTCAGTTTAATGAAAAACTGTTTTTT.

The CDR3 nucleotides are TGCGCCAGCAGTGAGTCAAGACAGGGGGAATATGGCTACACCTTC. Its translation: CASSESRQGEYGYTF. The V and J genes are TRBV10-1 and TRBJ1-2, with 9 bases identical to TRBD1. V trimming: 0 bases; J trimming: 5 bases; junction bases outside the gene matches: 4. The CDR3 contains 15 residues. In germline, CDR1 is WNHNN, CDR2 SYGVQD (reference sequence).

V gene TRBV27 combines with J gene TRBJ2-1; 13 bases line up with TRBD2. This CDR3 spans 15 amino acids. The J segment lost 6 bases and the V segment lost 3 bases, leaving 2 bases of the junction unmatched. CDR1 and CDR2 (germline): MNHEY, SMNVEV (reference sequence). CDR3: CASSFGTSGINEQFF. Written as DNA, the CDR3 is TGTGCCAGCAGTTTTGGGACTAGCGGGATCAATGAGCAGTTCTTC.

The chain combines TRBV5-1 with TRBJ1-1; D call uncertain. Germline CDR1 and CDR2: SGHRS and YFSETQ. The CDR3 is 15 amino acids. V was cut by 0 bases and J by 1 base, with 10 bases left in between. As DNA, the CDR3 is TGCGCCAGCAGCTTGGGGCAGTCCCCGAACACTGAAGCTTTCTTT. This encodes CASSLGQSPNTEAFF.

V gene TRBV6-1 combines with J gene TRBJ1-1; D remains ambiguous. CDR3 size: 13 residues. The V and J ends lost 7 bases and 6 bases respectively, with 15 bases between them. Germline assignment: CDR1 MNHNS and CDR2 SASEGT. CDR3 DNA sequence: TGTGCCAGCAATACCCAAGGAGGCGCTGAAGCTTTCTTT. Its protein product is CASNTQGGAEAFF.

This clone was seen only once. The chain carries TRBV6-5 and TRBJ1-6; a possible D gene is TRBD1 (6 bases). Germline V lookup: CDR1 MNHEY, CDR2 SVGAGI. The CDR3 loop spans 15 amino acids. Between the trimmed V and J ends, which lost 2 bases and 9 bases, there was a span of 14 bases. CDR3 loop: CASSYTRTVPSPLHF. The CDR3, as DNA: TGTGCCAGCAGTTACACAAGGACAGTTCCTTCACCCCTCCACTTT.

This clone was recorded only once. The chain combines TRBV7-6 with TRBJ1-1; TRBD1 might be the D (5 bases). From germline, CDR1 is SGHVS and CDR2 FNYEAQ. There are 14 residues in the CDR3. Trimming shortened V by 2 bases and J by 1 base, and 8 bases separated the two germline ends. DNA of the CDR3: TGTGCCAGCAGCTTAAAAGGGGAGAACACTGAAGCTTTCTTT. This codes for CASSLKGENTEAFF.